This passage covers 30 T cell receptor beta chains from one sample sequenced in a study of blood T cell repertoires in COVID-19. Assay used: immunoSEQ multiplex PCR; TCRdb lists only in-frame clones, some missing. Among hundreds of thousands of clones, approximately 91% were seen once, and the ten largest hold 0.8%. Material for sequencing was peripheral blood. These receptors originate from a woman in her twenties or thirties with acute or convalescent COVID-19.

This rearrangement joins TRBV3-1 (or the pseudogene TRBV3-2) to TRBJ1-1; D may be TRBD1 (5 bases). The germline CDR1 and CDR2 sequences are LGHDT and YNNKEL (reference sequence). The CDR3 loop spans 17 amino acids. V was clipped by 0 bases and J by 1 base, with 15 bases between them. The CDR3 DNA reads TGTGCCAGCAGCCAAGAATTGTCTTGGCAGGGGAACACTGAAGCTTTCTTT. Its translation: CASSQELSWQGNTEAFF.

V usage is TRBV12-5 and J usage is TRBJ2-3; 11 bases fit TRBD1. Germline trimming cut 4 bases from V and 1 base from J; bases unmatched to any gene: 4. Germline V lookup: CDR1 LGHNT, CDR2 FRNRAP. This CDR3 is built from 16 residues. The CDR3 reads CASGWTGQGGTDTQYF. Here the CDR3 DNA reads TGTGCTAGTGGTTGGACGGGACAGGGGGGCACAGATACGCAGTATTTT.

This chain connects TRBV30 to TRBJ1-2, with a weak D call TRBD1 (6 bases). Germline V lookup: CDR1 GTSNPN, CDR2 SVGIG (reference sequence). The V end was cut by 2 bases, the J end by 8 bases, with 24 bases between. The CDR3 runs 16 residues. This CDR3 is CAWSKMAAGAVKGYTF. CDR3 coding DNA: TGTGCCTGGAGTAAAATGGCGGCAGGGGCGGTCAAGGGCTACACCTTC. Together with reference TRBV30 and TRBJ1-2, the CDR3 gives the full variable domain: SQTIHQWPATLVQPVGSPLSLECTVEGTSNPNLYWYRQAAGRGLQLLFYSVGIGQISSEVPQNLSASRPQDRQFILSSKKLLLSDSGFYLCAWSKMAAGAVKGYTFGSGTRLTVV.

This clone was picked up one time. This CDR3 reads CASSKTSGRINEQFF. The CDR3 DNA reads TGTGCCAGCAGCAAAACTAGCGGGAGAATTAATGAGCAGTTCTTC. V is TRBV9 and J is TRBJ2-1; TRBD2 aligns across 11 bases. J gave up 7 bases and V 4 bases, and 7 bases lay outside the gene matches. CDR1 and CDR2 (germline): SGDLS, YYNGEE. The CDR3 is 15 amino acids.

In its sample, this clone was seen once. V is TRBV4-3 and J is TRBJ2-1, with D possibly matching TRBD2 (6 bases). Germline CDR1 is LGHNA and CDR2 is YSLEER. CDR3 length equals 16 residues. Deletions cut 4 bases from V and 7 bases from J, with 20 bases between. The CDR3: CASSPEATGLSNEQFF. In DNA form, the CDR3 reads TGCGCCAGCAGCCCAGAAGCCACGGGACTCTCTAATGAGCAGTTCTTC.

Concerning this clone itself: The same CDR3 also results from other DNA sequences found in this sample. The rearrangement joins TRBV30 to TRBJ2-7, with 7 bases matching TRBD1. The CDR3 contains 12 residues. The V segment lost 2 bases and the J segment 2 bases; nucleotides outside the gene matches: 0. CDR1 is GTSNPN, CDR2 SVGIG, per germline (reference sequence). The CDR3 nucleotides read TGTGCCTGGAGTCAGGGGGCCTACGAGCAGTACTTC. This translates into CAWSQGAYEQYF.

V and J are TRBV20-1 and TRBJ2-7, with TRBD2 matching 13 bases. Germline CDR1 is DFQATT and CDR2 is SNEGSKA (reference sequence). The J segment lost 3 bases and the V segment lost 3 bases, leaving 2 bases of the junction unmatched. The CDR3 runs to 14 residues. CDR3 nucleotides: TGCAGTGCTAGTCGACTAGCGGGAGGCTACGAGCAGTACTTC. Translating it yields CSASRLAGGYEQYF.

In DNA form, the CDR3 reads TGTGCCAGCACCGTAGCGGGAGGGGGGGATACGCAGTATTTT. This encodes CASTVAGGGDTQYF. The rearrangement uses TRBV7-9 and TRBJ2-3; 11 bases are a match to TRBD2. The CDR3 loop spans 14 amino acids. J lost 6 bases, V lost 7 bases, and 6 bases had no gene match. The germline gives CDR1 SEHNR, CDR2 FQNEAQ (reference sequence). Based on the CDR3 plus reference TRBV7-9 and TRBJ2-3, the full variable domain is DTGVSQNPRHKITKRGQNVTFRCDPISEHNRLYWYRQTLGQGPEFLTYFQNEAQLEKSRLLSDRFSAERPKGSFSTLEIQRTEQGDSAMYLCASTVAGGGDTQYFGPGTRLTVL.

Only one count was recorded for this clone. The chain couples TRBV7-2 to TRBJ2-1, with a tentative D call TRBD1 (6 bases). CDR3 length equals 16 residues. With 1 base removed from V and 4 bases from J, the gap between germline ends came to 14 bases. Per germline, CDR1 SGHTA and CDR2 FQGNSA. Written as DNA, the CDR3 is TGTGCCAGCAGCTTAGTCACAGGGCCCGGGTACAATGAGCAGTTCTTC. Translated, it gives CASSLVTGPGYNEQFF.

The V call is TRBV9, the J call TRBJ2-1; 8 bases match TRBD2. Looked up from germline, CDR1 is SGDLS and CDR2 is YYNGEE. V shed 0 bases, J shed 14 bases, and the junction held 10 bases outside the gene matches. This CDR3 spans 14 amino acids. The CDR3 region is CASSVVDSGTQEFF. Here the CDR3 DNA reads TGTGCCAGCAGCGTAGTCGATAGCGGGACTCAGGAGTTCTTC. Full variable domain (remainder filled in from reference TRBV9 and TRBJ2-1): DSGVTQTPKHLITATGQRVTLRCSPRSGDLSVYWYQQSLDQGLQFLIQYYNGEERAKGNILERFSAQQFPDLHSELNLSSLELGDSALYFCASSVVDSGTQEFFGPGTRLTVL.

The chain employs TRBV2 and TRBJ2-2; 10 nucleotides agree with TRBD1. Germline V gene sequence: CDR1 SNHLY, CDR2 FYNNEI. The CDR3 runs to 15 residues. With 7 bases clipped from V and 5 bases from J, the junction kept 7 bases outside the gene matches. The DNA of the CDR3 is TGTGCCAGCACCGCGGACAGGGGGAGGACCGGGGAGCTGTTTTTT. Protein product: CASTADRGRTGELFF.

The chain uses TRBV7-2 and TRBJ2-7; TRBD1 aligns across 11 bases. Germline assignment: CDR1 SGHTA and CDR2 FQGNSA. The CDR3 runs 15 residues. Trimming at V came to 2 bases and at J to 2 bases, leaving 2 bases not matched to a gene. CDR3 DNA: TGTGCCAGCAGCTTAATGGGACAGGGGGCCTACGAGCAGTACTTC. Protein product: CASSLMGQGAYEQYF. The whole variable domain, filled in from reference TRBV7-2 and TRBJ2-7, reads GAGVSQSPSNKVTEKGKDVELRCDPISGHTALYWYRQSLGQGLEFLIYFQGNSAPDKSGLPSDRFSAERTGGSVSTLTIQRTQQEDSAVYLCASSLMGQGAYEQYFGPGTRLTVT.

This clone was detected only a few times. V and J are TRBV28 and TRBJ1-6; the match to TRBD1 covers 7 bases. The J segment lost 0 bases and the V segment lost 6 bases, leaving 5 bases of the junction unmatched. Germline values: CDR1 MDHEN, CDR2 SYDVKM. CDR3 length: 16 amino acids. The CDR3 spells CASSHGQDSYNSPLHF. Written as DNA, the CDR3 is TGTGCCAGCAGCCACGGACAGGACTCCTATAATTCACCCCTCCACTTT.

Concerning this clone itself: Other DNA sequences of this sample code for an identical CDR3. The V call is TRBV20-1, the J call TRBJ2-1, with unresolved D. The V end was cut by 0 bases, the J end by 9 bases, with 6 bases between. From germline, CDR1 is DFQATT and CDR2 SNEGSKA (reference sequence). The CDR3 consists of 11 residues. The CDR3 spells CSARDLPEQFF. The DNA for the CDR3 is TGCAGTGCTAGAGATCTTCCTGAGCAGTTCTTC.

The rearrangement uses TRBV19 and TRBJ2-3; 8 bases are a match to TRBD2. The CDR3 has 17 amino acids. V was clipped by 9 bases and J by 0 bases; unmatched bases: 14. Looked up from germline, CDR1 is LNHDA and CDR2 is SQIVND (reference sequence). CDR3 nucleotides: TGTGCCAGCCTGAGCGGGAGAGCCAACCCTAGCACAGATACGCAGTATTTT. As protein: CASLSGRANPSTDTQYF. Filled out from reference TRBV19 and TRBJ2-3, the complete variable domain reads DGGITQSPKYLFRKEGQNVTLSCEQNLNHDAMYWYRQDPGQGLRLIYYSQIVNDFQKGDIAEGYSVSREKKESFPLTVTSAQKNPTAFYLCASLSGRANPSTDTQYFGPGTRLTVL.

This rearrangement joins TRBV30 to TRBJ2-3; 8 nucleotides agree with TRBD2. From germline, CDR1 is GTSNPN and CDR2 SVGIG (reference sequence). The CDR3 extends over 14 amino acids. The junction had 5 bases not matched to a gene; V was cut back by 0 bases and J by 6 bases. The CDR3 nucleotides are TGTGCCTGGAGTGTAGGGGGACTAGGGGATACGCAGTATTTT. Its protein is CAWSVGGLGDTQYF.

This rearrangement joins TRBV27 to TRBJ1-2; 8 bases match TRBD1. V was clipped by 5 bases and J by 4 bases; unmatched bases: 6. Germline CDR1 reads MNHEY; CDR2 reads SMNVEV (reference sequence). The CDR3 runs to 14 residues. Here the CDR3 reads CASSPRTGTYGYTF. The CDR3 DNA follows: TGTGCCAGCAGTCCGCGGACAGGGACCTATGGCTACACCTTC.

The V gene is TRBV15, the J gene TRBJ2-1, with 11 bases identical to TRBD1. The J segment lost 6 bases and the V segment lost 0 bases, leaving 4 bases of the junction unmatched. From germline, CDR1 is LNHNV and CDR2 YYDKDF (reference sequence). This CDR3 is built from 16 residues. CDR3 nucleotide sequence: TGTGCCACCAGCAGAGAGGGACAGGGGGTTCCCAATGAGCAGTTCTTC. It specifies CATSREGQGVPNEQFF.

The rearrangement uses TRBV7-7 and TRBJ2-1, with 14 bases matching TRBD2. The CDR3 sequence is 17 residues long. With V trimmed by 3 bases and J by 2 bases, 3 bases remained unmatched. Germline V gives CDR1 SSHAT, CDR2 FNYEAQ (reference sequence). DNA of the CDR3: TGTGCCAGCAGCTTCCCGGGACTAGCGGGAGCCTACAATGAGCAGTTCTTC. This codes for CASSFPGLAGAYNEQFF.

V is TRBV30 and J is TRBJ1-2; the D gene is possibly TRBD1 (5 bases). Germline-derived CDR1 and CDR2 are GTSNPN and SVGIG (reference sequence). This CDR3 spans 14 amino acids. The CDR3 coding sequence is TGTGGTTCCGGCGGCAGGGCTAGTAACTATGGCTACACCTTC. As protein: CGSGGRASNYGYTF.

The rearrangement links TRBV27 to TRBJ2-7; tentatively, D is TRBD2 (5 bases). The CDR3 has 14 residues. Trimming removed 3 bases from V and 4 bases from J, with 13 bases in between. The germline CDR1 and CDR2 sequences are MNHEY and SMNVEV (reference sequence). The DNA for the CDR3 is TGTGCCAGCAGTTTCCCCGGGGTGGGATACGAGCAGTACTTC. Residues: CASSFPGVGYEQYF.

V is TRBV5-4 and J is TRBJ2-1, with 8 bases fitting TRBD2. This CDR3 comprises 16 residues. In germline, CDR1 is SGHNT, CDR2 YYREEE (reference sequence). J was trimmed by 9 bases and V by 0 bases; bases with no gene match: 11. CDR3 nucleotides: TGTGCCAGCAGCTTGGGAGGGCGAGCGGGAGCGGGTGAGCAGTTCTTC. Protein sequence: CASSLGGRAGAGEQFF. Based on the CDR3 plus reference TRBV5-4 and TRBJ2-1, the full variable domain is ETGVTQSPTHLIKTRGQQVTLRCSSQSGHNTVSWYQQALGQGPQFIFQYYREEENGRGNFPPRFSGLQFPNYSSELNVNALELDDSALYLCASSLGGRAGAGEQFFGPGTRLTVL.

V usage is TRBV9 and J usage is TRBJ1-2; D is undetermined. Trimming cost V 0 bases and J 4 bases, with 7 bases left between them. Per germline, CDR1 SGDLS and CDR2 YYNGEE. CDR3 length: 13 residues. The chain's CDR3 is CASSVGSPYGYTF. In nucleotides, the CDR3 is TGTGCCAGCAGCGTAGGGAGCCCCTATGGCTACACCTTC.

The rearrangement joins TRBV9 to TRBJ2-5; 7 bases are a match to TRBD1. CDR1 SGDLS and CDR2 YYNGEE come from the germline V gene. The CDR3 spans 15 residues. With 3 bases clipped from V and 7 bases from J, the junction kept 12 bases outside the gene matches. For the CDR3, the DNA is TGTGCCAGCAGCGCCCGGCGACAGGGATTTGGGACCCAGTACTTC. Protein: CASSARRQGFGTQYF.

This chain connects TRBV5-1 to TRBJ2-5, with TRBD2 matching over 7 bases. The V and J ends lost 4 bases and 5 bases, in that order; junction bases with no gene match: 2. The CDR3 is made up of 12 amino acids. Germline CDR1 reads SGHRS; CDR2 reads YFSETQ. The CDR3 sequence: CASSREGETQYF. CDR3 DNA sequence: TGCGCCAGCAGCAGGGAGGGGGAGACCCAGTACTTC.

This clone was seen a single time. The chain has TRBV7-2 and TRBJ2-1; 9 positions agree with TRBD2. The junction had 9 bases not matched to a gene; V was cut back by 2 bases and J by 7 bases. Germline CDR1 and CDR2: SGHTA and FQGNSA. The length of the CDR3 is 16 residues. CDR3 nucleotide sequence: TGTGCCAGCAGCTTACAGGCGGGAGGGCCGGGAAATGAGCAGTTCTTC. This gives the protein CASSLQAGGPGNEQFF.

The chain joins TRBV30 to TRBJ1-2; TRBD1 matches 9 bases. Trimming took 7 bases from V and 6 from J; bases not matched to a gene: 9. This CDR3 has 13 amino acids. Germline CDR1 is GTSNPN and CDR2 is SVGIG (reference sequence). CDR3 in amino acids: CASHRGLSDGYTF. CDR3 nucleotide sequence: TGTGCCTCCCACAGGGGGCTCTCTGATGGCTACACCTTC.

V is TRBV9 and J is TRBJ1-2, with D perhaps TRBD1 (5 bases). Trimming removed 3 bases from V and 4 bases from J, with 13 bases in between. This CDR3 has 14 amino acids. Germline CDR1 reads SGDLS; CDR2 reads YYNGEE. CDR3 protein: CASSATTAPYGYTF. The CDR3 nucleotides are TGTGCCAGCAGCGCTACGACAGCTCCCTATGGCTACACCTTC.

The chain couples TRBV7-2 to TRBJ2-7, with D tentatively TRBD2 (5 bases). This CDR3 has 12 residues. Germline CDR1 reads SGHTA; CDR2 reads FQGNSA. Trimming left V 5 bases short and J 3 bases short, with 8 bases between. The CDR3 DNA is TGTGCCAGCAGCCCCCGGGACTACGAGCAGTACTTC. As protein: CASSPRDYEQYF.

The J gene is TRBJ2-7, the V gene TRBV5-4, with D uncertain. The CDR3 extends over 12 amino acids. Germline V gene data show CDR1 as SGHNT and CDR2 as YYREEE (reference sequence). V lost 5 bases, J lost 0 bases, and 6 bases lay in between. CDR3 protein: CASRQDSYEQYF. CDR3 DNA sequence: TGTGCCAGCAGACAAGACTCCTACGAGCAGTACTTC.